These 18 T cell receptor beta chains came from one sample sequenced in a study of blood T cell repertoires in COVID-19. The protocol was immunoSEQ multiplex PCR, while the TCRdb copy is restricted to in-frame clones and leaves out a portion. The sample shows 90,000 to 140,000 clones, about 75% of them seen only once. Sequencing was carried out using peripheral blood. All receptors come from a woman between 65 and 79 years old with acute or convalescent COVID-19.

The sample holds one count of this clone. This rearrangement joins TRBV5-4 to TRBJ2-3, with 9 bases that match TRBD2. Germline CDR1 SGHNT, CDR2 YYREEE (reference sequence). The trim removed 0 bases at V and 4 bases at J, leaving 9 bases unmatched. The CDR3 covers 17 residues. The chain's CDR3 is CASSLVRRAGGADTQYF. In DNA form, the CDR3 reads TGTGCCAGCAGCTTGGTGCGCCGAGCGGGGGGAGCAGATACGCAGTATTTT.

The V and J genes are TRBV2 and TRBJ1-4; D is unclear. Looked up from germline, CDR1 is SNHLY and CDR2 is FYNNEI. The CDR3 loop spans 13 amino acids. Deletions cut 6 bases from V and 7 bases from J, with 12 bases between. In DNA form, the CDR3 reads TGTGCCAGCAGGATACTATCCGGTGAAAAACTGTTTTTT. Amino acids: CASRILSGEKLFF.

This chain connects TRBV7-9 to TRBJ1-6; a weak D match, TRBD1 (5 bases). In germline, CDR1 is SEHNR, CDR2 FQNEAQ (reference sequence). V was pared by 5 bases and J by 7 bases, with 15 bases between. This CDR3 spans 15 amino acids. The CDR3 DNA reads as TGTGCCAGCAGCGAACGCCAGGGATTAAATTCACCCCTCCACTTT. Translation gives CASSERQGLNSPLHF.

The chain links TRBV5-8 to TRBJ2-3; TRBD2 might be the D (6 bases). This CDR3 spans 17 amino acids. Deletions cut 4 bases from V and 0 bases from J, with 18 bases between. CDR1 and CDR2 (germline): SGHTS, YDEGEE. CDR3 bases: TGTGCCAGCAGCCCGAGGGTGCGGGGACGGAGCACAGATACGCAGTATTTT. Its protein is CASSPRVRGRSTDTQYF.

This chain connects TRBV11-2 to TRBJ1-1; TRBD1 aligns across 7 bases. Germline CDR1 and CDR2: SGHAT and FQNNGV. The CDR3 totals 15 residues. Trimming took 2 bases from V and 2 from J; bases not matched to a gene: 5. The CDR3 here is CASSLQGTVNTEAFF. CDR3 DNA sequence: TGTGCCAGCAGCTTACAAGGGACAGTAAACACTGAAGCTTTCTTT.

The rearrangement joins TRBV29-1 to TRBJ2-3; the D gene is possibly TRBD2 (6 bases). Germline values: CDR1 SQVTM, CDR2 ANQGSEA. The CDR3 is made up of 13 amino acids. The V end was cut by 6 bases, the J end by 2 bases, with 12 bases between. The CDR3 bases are TGCAGCGTACGCGGGGCAACCACAGATACGCAGTATTTT. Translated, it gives CSVRGATTDTQYF.

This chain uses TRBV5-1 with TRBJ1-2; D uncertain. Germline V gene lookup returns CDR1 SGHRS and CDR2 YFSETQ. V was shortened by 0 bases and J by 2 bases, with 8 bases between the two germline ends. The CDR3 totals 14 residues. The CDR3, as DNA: TGCGCCAGCAGCTTGGACAGCCTGAACTATGGCTACACCTTC. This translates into CASSLDSLNYGYTF.

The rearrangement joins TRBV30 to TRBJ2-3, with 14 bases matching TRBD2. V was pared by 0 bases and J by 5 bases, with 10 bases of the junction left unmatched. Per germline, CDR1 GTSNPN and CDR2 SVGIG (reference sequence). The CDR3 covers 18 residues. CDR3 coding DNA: TGTGCCTGGAGTGTACAAAGGAGACTAGCGGGGGGGCTAGATACGCAGTATTTT. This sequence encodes CAWSVQRRLAGGLDTQYF.

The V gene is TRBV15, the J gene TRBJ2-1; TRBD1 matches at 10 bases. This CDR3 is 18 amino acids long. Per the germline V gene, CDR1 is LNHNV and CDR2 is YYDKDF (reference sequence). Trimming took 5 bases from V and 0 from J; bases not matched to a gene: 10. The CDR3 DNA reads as TGTGCCACCAGCGACCCGGGACAGGGGCAGACCTCCTACAATGAGCAGTTCTTC. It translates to CATSDPGQGQTSYNEQFF.

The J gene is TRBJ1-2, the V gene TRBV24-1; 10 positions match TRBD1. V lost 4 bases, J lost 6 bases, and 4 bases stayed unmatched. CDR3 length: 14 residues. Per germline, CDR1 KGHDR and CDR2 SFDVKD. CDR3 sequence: CATSDGDRGHGYTF. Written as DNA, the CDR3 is TGTGCCACCAGTGACGGAGACAGGGGGCATGGCTACACCTTC.

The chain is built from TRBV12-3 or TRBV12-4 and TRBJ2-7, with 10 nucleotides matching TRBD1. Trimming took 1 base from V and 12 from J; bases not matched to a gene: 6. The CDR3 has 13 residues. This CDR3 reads CASSLGVGTGVYF. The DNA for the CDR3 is TGTGCCAGCAGTTTAGGAGTAGGGACAGGGGTGTACTTC.

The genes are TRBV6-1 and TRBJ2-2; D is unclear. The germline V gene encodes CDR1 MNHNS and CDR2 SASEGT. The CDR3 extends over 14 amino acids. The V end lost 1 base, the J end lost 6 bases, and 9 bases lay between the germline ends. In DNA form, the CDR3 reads TGTGCCAGCAGTGAAGGAACCTACCCCGGGGAGCTGTTTTTT. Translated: CASSEGTYPGELFF.

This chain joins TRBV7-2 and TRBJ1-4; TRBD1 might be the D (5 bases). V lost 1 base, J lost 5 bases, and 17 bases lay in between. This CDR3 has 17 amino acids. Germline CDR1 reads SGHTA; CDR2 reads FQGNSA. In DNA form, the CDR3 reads TGTGCCAGCAGCTTAGTCGTAGGGACGGGGAGGAATGAAAAACTGTTTTTT. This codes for CASSLVVGTGRNEKLFF.

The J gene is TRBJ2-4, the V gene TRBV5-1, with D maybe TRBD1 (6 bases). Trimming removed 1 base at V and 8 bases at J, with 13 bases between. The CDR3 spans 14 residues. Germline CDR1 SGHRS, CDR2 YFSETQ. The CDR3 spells CASSLISAGDIQYF. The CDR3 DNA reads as TGCGCCAGCAGCTTGATTTCGGCAGGGGACATTCAGTACTTC.

The CDR3 sequence: CASSPGRYNYGYTF. CDR3 bases: TGTGCCAGCTCACCGGGCAGGTATAACTATGGCTACACCTTC. The rearrangement joins TRBV18 to TRBJ1-2; no clear D gene. Germline V gene sequence: CDR1 KGHSH, CDR2 LQKENI. V was shortened by 3 bases and J by 1 base, with 9 bases between the two germline ends. The CDR3 runs 14 residues.

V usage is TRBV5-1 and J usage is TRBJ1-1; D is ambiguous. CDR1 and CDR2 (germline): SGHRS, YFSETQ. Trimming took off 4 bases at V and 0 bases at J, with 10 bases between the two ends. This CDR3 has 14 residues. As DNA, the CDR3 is TGCGCCAGCAGCGAACAGCCCATGAACACTGAAGCTTTCTTT. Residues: CASSEQPMNTEAFF. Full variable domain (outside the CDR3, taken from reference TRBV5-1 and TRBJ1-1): KAGVTQTPRYLIKTRGQQVTLSCSPISGHRSVSWYQQTPGQGLQFLFEYFSETQRNKGNFPGRFSGRQFSNSRSEMNVSTLELGDSALYLCASSEQPMNTEAFFGQGTRLTVV.

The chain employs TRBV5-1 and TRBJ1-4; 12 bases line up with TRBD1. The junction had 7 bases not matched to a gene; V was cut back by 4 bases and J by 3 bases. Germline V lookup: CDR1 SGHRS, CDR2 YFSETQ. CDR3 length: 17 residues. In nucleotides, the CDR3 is TGCGCCAGCAGCCGGGGGACAGGGGGCAGTGCTAATGAAAAACTGTTTTTT. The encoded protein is CASSRGTGGSANEKLFF.

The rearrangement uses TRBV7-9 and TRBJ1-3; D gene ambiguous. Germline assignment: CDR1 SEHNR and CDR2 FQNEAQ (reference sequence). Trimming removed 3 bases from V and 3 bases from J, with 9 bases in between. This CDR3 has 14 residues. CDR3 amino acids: CASSFAGFGNTIYF. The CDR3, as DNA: TGTGCCAGCAGCTTCGCGGGGTTTGGAAACACCATATATTTT. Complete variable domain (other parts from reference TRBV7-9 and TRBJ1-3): DTGVSQNPRHKITKRGQNVTFRCDPISEHNRLYWYRQTLGQGPEFLTYFQNEAQLEKSRLLSDRFSAERPKGSFSTLEIQRTEQGDSAMYLCASSFAGFGNTIYFGEGSWLTVV.